This T cell receptor (beta chain) was captured in a study of T cell responses to AZD1222 COVID-19 vaccine. A remark on this clone: Its antigen is currently unknown.

Using immunoSEQ multiplex PCR, the repertoire was profiled, and TCRdb retains in-frame clones only, with some absent. The sample lists 140,000 to 150,000 clones; under 95% were seen once. Study-level results: Mostly white British, mostly female donors; authors suggested clonal diversity may be underestimated. After the peak T cell response, and only then, were repertoires sampled. CD4 TCRs covered the whole spike, strongest at regions 160-218 and 743-854.

The origin of this receptor is an adult who received the MenACWY meningococcal vaccine as a control. Material: peripheral blood, obtained 28 days after the second dose of the MenACWY control vaccine.

This chain's CDR3 is CASRPTGKQYGYTF. In nucleotides, the CDR3 is TGTGCCAGCAGACCGACAGGGAAGCAGTATGGCTACACCTTC. The genes are TRBV28 and TRBJ1-2; 7 bases map to TRBD1. The CDR3 extends over 14 amino acids. Trimming removed 6 bases from V and 5 bases from J; junction bases left unmatched: 9. Germline-derived CDR1 and CDR2 are MDHEN and SYDVKM.